What follows are 8 T cell receptor beta chains derived from one specimen sequenced in a study of blood T cell repertoires in COVID-19. Clones were read by immunoSEQ multiplex PCR, and TCRdb kept only the in-frame ones, dropping some. The profile shows about 300,000 clones, roughly 86% of them singletons. Input material: peripheral blood. These receptors originate from a woman aged 45-60 years with acute or convalescent COVID-19.

The chain recombines TRBV28 with TRBJ2-1; the match to TRBD2 covers 7 bases. CDR3 length: 13 amino acids. V was clipped by 7 bases and J by 7 bases; unmatched bases: 7. Germline CDR1 is MDHEN and CDR2 is SYDVKM. The CDR3 here is CASNVGGGNEQFF. The CDR3 DNA reads as TGTGCCAGCAATGTTGGGGGGGGGAATGAGCAGTTCTTC.

The chain carries TRBV21-1 and TRBJ2-1; TRBD2 was called by the table and not checked on the DNA. TRBV21-1 is labeled a pseudogene. The CDR3 has 17 amino acids. CDR3 coding DNA: TGTGCCAGCAGCAAAGACGTTAGCGGGGGCTCCTACAATGAGCAGTTCTTC. It translates to CASSKDVSGGSYNEQFF.

The CDR3 region has the DNA TGTGCCATCAGGGGGACAGGAGATTCACCCCTCCACTTT. It specifies CAIRGTGDSPLHF. The V and J genes are TRBV10-3 and TRBJ1-6; 8 bases match TRBD1. This CDR3 spans 13 amino acids. CDR1 and CDR2 (germline): ENHRY, SYGVKD. Unmatched junction bases numbered 3, after V lost 6 bases and J lost 8 bases.

The V and J genes are TRBV29-1 and TRBJ2-5, with TRBD2 matching 9 bases. The CDR3 contains 15 residues. V shed 7 bases, J shed 2 bases, and the junction held 11 bases outside the gene matches. The V gene's germline CDR1 is SQVTM and CDR2 ANQGSEA. The CDR3: CSALRTSALQETQYF. DNA for the CDR3: TGCAGCGCCCTAAGGACTAGCGCATTACAAGAGACCCAGTACTTC.

The chain joins TRBV28 to TRBJ1-5; TRBD1 matches 7 bases. Germline V gene sequence: CDR1 MDHEN, CDR2 SYDVKM. Trimming removed 2 bases from V and 7 bases from J; junction bases left unmatched: 5. The CDR3 has 14 residues. The CDR3 loop reads CASSLNRGHQPQHF. CDR3 nucleotides: TGTGCCAGCAGTTTAAACAGGGGACACCAGCCCCAGCATTTT. Complete variable domain (other parts from reference TRBV28 and TRBJ1-5): DVKVTQSSRYLVKRTGEKVFLECVQDMDHENMFWYRQDPGLGLRLIYFSYDVKMKEKGDIPEGYSVSREKKERFSLILESASTNQTSMYLCASSLNRGHQPQHFGDGTRLSIL.

The chain has TRBV7-9 and TRBJ1-6; D may be TRBD1 (6 bases). The CDR3 length is 15 residues. V lost 5 bases, J lost 3 bases, and 11 bases lay in between. The germline gives CDR1 SEHNR, CDR2 FQNEAQ (reference sequence). As DNA, the CDR3 is TGTGCCAGCAGCCTAGGGACACTCTATAATTCACCCCTCCACTTT. Its protein product is CASSLGTLYNSPLHF.

V usage is TRBV19 and J usage is TRBJ1-5; TRBD1 agrees at 9 bases. V lost 5 bases, J lost 0 bases, and 8 bases stayed unmatched. The CDR3 is 17 residues long. CDR1 and CDR2 (germline): LNHDA, SQIVND (reference sequence). The CDR3 region is CASSPRDRAYSNQPQHF. In DNA form, the CDR3 reads TGTGCCAGTAGTCCCCGGGACAGGGCTTATAGCAATCAGCCCCAGCATTTT.

V gene TRBV11-2 combines with J gene TRBJ2-3, with unresolved D. The CDR3 contains 13 residues. V was clipped by 0 bases and J by 4 bases, with 5 bases between them. Germline values: CDR1 SGHAT, CDR2 FQNNGV. The CDR3 DNA reads as TGTGCCAGCAGCTTAGATATCGCAGATACGCAGTATTTT. Amino acids: CASSLDIADTQYF.